The next 16 T cell receptor beta chains were all read from a single sample in a study of cytomegalovirus exposure and HLA in healthy donors (dated by TCRdb to the late 2010s). The protocol used for the library was the immunoSEQ multiplex PCR assay. For the multiplex PCR, a mixture combining 60 forward primers for TCR Vbeta segments and 13 reverse primers for TCR Jbeta segments was used. The source is immuneACCESS, and TCRdb retained only in-frame sequences with V and J called. Part of the clones is not carried over; for the studies checked, unresolved V genes explain less than half of this, and the remainder is unexplained. Across this sample there are approximately 190,000 clones, with 81% seen only once. Jointly, the top ten make up around 4% of the sample. The source material was PBMCs. Source of these receptors: a man aged 45-60 years in good health and CMV-seronegative.

The chain links TRBV6-1 to TRBJ2-6; 7 bases line up with TRBD1. V shed 8 bases, J shed 4 bases, and the junction held 2 bases outside the gene matches. The V gene's germline CDR1 is MNHNS and CDR2 SASEGT. The CDR3 sequence is 13 residues long. In DNA, the CDR3 is TGTGCCAGCGGGACAGTCGGGGCCAACGTCCTGACTTTC. Encoded protein: CASGTVGANVLTF.

This clone was detected a few times. A much larger clone differs by one base, so this may be a read error. The chain has TRBV5-6 and TRBJ2-7; possible D gene TRBD2, 6 bases. The V end lost 3 bases, the J end lost 4 bases, and 17 bases lay between the germline ends. This CDR3 comprises 15 residues. Germline loops: CDR1 SGHDT, CDR2 YYEEEE. DNA for the CDR3: TGTGCCAGCAGCTCCTACCGTGGGACTCCTTACGAGCAGTACTTC. It yields the protein CASSSYRGTPYEQYF.

This rearrangement joins TRBV7-3 to TRBJ2-3, with D hard to call. V dropped 5 bases and J dropped 0 bases, with 9 bases sitting between them. Germline assignment: CDR1 SGHTA and CDR2 FQGTGA. The CDR3 runs 14 residues. CDR3 region: CASSVDSSTDTQYF. In nucleotides, the CDR3 is TGTGCCAGCAGCGTAGATTCTAGCACAGATACGCAGTATTTT.

V and J are TRBV5-1 and TRBJ2-7; TRBD1 matches at 7 bases. V trimming: 2 bases; J trimming: 5 bases; junction bases outside the gene matches: 4. The CDR3 loop spans 13 amino acids. Looked up from germline, CDR1 is SGHRS and CDR2 is YFSETQ. This chain's CDR3 is CASSFGQGDEQYF. CDR3 DNA sequence: TGCGCCAGCAGCTTCGGTCAGGGGGACGAGCAGTACTTC.

The gene calls are TRBV19 and TRBJ2-3; unclear D gene. V was pared by 7 bases and J by 0 bases, with 11 bases between. This CDR3 is 14 amino acids long. Germline loops: CDR1 LNHDA, CDR2 SQIVND (reference sequence). The CDR3 DNA is TGTGCCAGTACCCAGCAGGCTAGCACAGATACGCAGTATTTT. This codes for CASTQQASTDTQYF.

This clone was recorded a few times. For the CDR3, the DNA is TGTGCCAGCAGCCCCCGGGACAGGGCCGACACCGGGGAGCTGTTTTTT. Its protein is CASSPRDRADTGELFF. The chain recombines TRBV7-9 with TRBJ2-2; 9 bases are shared with TRBD1. There are 16 residues in the CDR3. Germline lookup yields CDR1 SEHNR and CDR2 FQNEAQ (reference sequence). With V trimmed by 5 bases and J by 3 bases, 7 bases remained unmatched.

V usage is TRBV7-2 and J usage is TRBJ1-6; D is uncertain. The length of the CDR3 is 13 residues. Germline V gene lookup returns CDR1 SGHTA and CDR2 FQGNSA. Trimming left V 1 base short and J 7 bases short, with 5 bases between. In nucleotides, the CDR3 is TGTGCCAGCAGCTTAGGCGGGAATTCACCCCTCCACTTT. It yields the protein CASSLGGNSPLHF.

This clone has just a few counts. The CDR3 spells CAISSQGPYEQYF. The CDR3 DNA reads as TGTGCCATCAGCTCTCAGGGGCCCTACGAGCAGTACTTC. The chain links TRBV10-3 to TRBJ2-7; D is perhaps TRBD1 (6 bases). The V end lost 6 bases, the J end lost 2 bases, and 11 bases lay between the germline ends. The CDR3 length is 13 residues. CDR1 is ENHRY and CDR2 is SYGVKD in the germline V gene.

The J gene is TRBJ1-2, the V gene TRBV27; D gene unclear. The CDR3 covers 14 residues. The V gene lost 3 bases and the J gene lost 4 bases, with 12 bases spanning the gap. Germline V gene lookup returns CDR1 MNHEY and CDR2 SMNVEV (reference sequence). CDR3 nucleotide sequence: TGTGCCAGCAGTTTCTCCGGGAGACGCTATGGCTACACCTTC. The encoded protein is CASSFSGRRYGYTF.

This clone was seen a handful of times. The chain employs TRBV27 and TRBJ1-1; 8 nucleotides align to TRBD1. This CDR3 has 16 amino acids. CDR1 is MNHEY, CDR2 SMNVEV, per germline (reference sequence). The V gene end was trimmed by 5 bases and the J gene end by 0 bases; junction bases not matched to a gene: 8. CDR3 region: CASSRTGYYMNTEAFF. The CDR3 DNA reads as TGTGCCAGCAGTCGGACAGGGTACTACATGAACACTGAAGCTTTCTTT.

V usage is TRBV4-3 and J usage is TRBJ2-4, with D perhaps matching TRBD2 (7 bases). The CDR3 has 17 residues. Germline lookup yields CDR1 LGHNA and CDR2 YSLEER. Deletions cut 3 bases from V and 0 bases from J, with 15 bases between. The CDR3 sequence: CASSQEWGGLAKNIQYF. The CDR3 nucleotides are TGCGCCAGCAGCCAGGAATGGGGGGGGCTAGCCAAAAACATTCAGTACTTC.

The rearrangement uses TRBV6-1 and TRBJ1-2; unclear D gene. The CDR3 has 15 residues. Germline V CDR1 and CDR2: MNHNS, SASEGT. With 2 bases removed from V and 0 bases from J, the gap between germline ends came to 10 bases. In DNA, the CDR3 is TGTGCCAGCAGTGAAATCGATCCGGCTAACTATGGCTACACCTTC. Amino acids: CASSEIDPANYGYTF.

The rearrangement joins TRBV15 to TRBJ2-5; D unclear. CDR1 LNHNV and CDR2 YYDKDF come from the germline V gene (reference sequence). The CDR3 contains 11 residues. V lost 1 base and J lost 7, with 4 bases in between. CDR3 protein: CATSRGGTQYF. As DNA, the CDR3 is TGTGCCACCAGCAGAGGAGGGACCCAGTACTTC.

The chain recombines TRBV10-1 with TRBJ1-1; 7 nucleotides match TRBD1. With 3 bases clipped from V and 3 bases from J, the junction kept 1 base outside the gene matches. This CDR3 contains 13 residues. The germline V gene encodes CDR1 WNHNN and CDR2 SYGVQD (reference sequence). In nucleotides, the CDR3 is TGCGCCAGCAGTGACAGGGGGGACACTGAAGCTTTCTTT. It translates to CASSDRGDTEAFF.

The gene calls are TRBV9 and TRBJ2-2, with D perhaps matching TRBD2 (6 bases). The CDR3 extends over 14 amino acids. CDR1 and CDR2 (germline): SGDLS, YYNGEE. Trimming stripped 4 bases from V and 8 bases from J, with 15 bases between. This CDR3 reads CASSRDGGYGELFF. In DNA, the CDR3 is TGTGCCAGCAGCAGGGACGGGGGATATGGGGAGCTGTTTTTT.

The V gene is TRBV7-9, the J gene TRBJ2-1, with TRBD1 as a possible D gene (6 bases). V lost 5 bases to trimming and J lost 0 bases, with 17 bases between them. Germline V gene lookup returns CDR1 SEHNR and CDR2 FQNEAQ (reference sequence). The CDR3 extends over 17 amino acids. Here the CDR3 DNA reads TGTGCCAGCAGCCTACGTCAGGGGCTGAGCTCCTACAATGAGCAGTTCTTC. This encodes CASSLRQGLSSYNEQFF.